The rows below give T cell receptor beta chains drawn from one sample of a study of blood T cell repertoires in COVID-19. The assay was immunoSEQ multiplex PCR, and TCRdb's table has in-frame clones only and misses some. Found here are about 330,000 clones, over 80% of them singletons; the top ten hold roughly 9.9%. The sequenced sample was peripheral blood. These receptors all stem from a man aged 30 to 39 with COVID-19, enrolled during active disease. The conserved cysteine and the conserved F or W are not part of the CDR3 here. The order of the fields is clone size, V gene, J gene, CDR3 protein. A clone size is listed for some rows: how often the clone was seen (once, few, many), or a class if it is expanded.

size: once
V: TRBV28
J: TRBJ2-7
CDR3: ASTPLQAQVPYEQY

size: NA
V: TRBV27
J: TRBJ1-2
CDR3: ASSLIGGLDGYT

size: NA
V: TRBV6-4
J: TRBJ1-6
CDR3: ASSETGGLNNSPLH

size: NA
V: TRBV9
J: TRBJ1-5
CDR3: ASSGDRGGQPQH

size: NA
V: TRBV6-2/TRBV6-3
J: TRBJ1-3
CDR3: ASSRTGLGQGNTIY

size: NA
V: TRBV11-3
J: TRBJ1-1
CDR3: ASSPGTGRNTEAF

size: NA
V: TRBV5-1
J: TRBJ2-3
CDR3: ASSPGTGVDTQY

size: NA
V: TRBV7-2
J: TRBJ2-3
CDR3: ASSPSRSSTDTQY

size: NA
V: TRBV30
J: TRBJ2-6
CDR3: AWSVLRSGANVLT

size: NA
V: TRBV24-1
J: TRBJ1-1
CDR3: ATSMALNTEAF

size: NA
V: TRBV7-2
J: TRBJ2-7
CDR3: ASSLVTGAQYEQY

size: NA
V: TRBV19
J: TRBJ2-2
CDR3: ASSISTGTGELF

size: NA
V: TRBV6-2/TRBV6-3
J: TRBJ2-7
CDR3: ASSSSLTSQGGNEQY

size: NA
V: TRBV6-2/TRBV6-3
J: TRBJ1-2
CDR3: ASSSQAYGYT

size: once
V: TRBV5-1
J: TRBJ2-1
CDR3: ASSDALGQF

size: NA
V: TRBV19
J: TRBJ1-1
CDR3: ASNSDRANTEAF

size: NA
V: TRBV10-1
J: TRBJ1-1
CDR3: ASSDDRGRRNTEAF

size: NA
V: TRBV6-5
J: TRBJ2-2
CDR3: ASSYSRGELF

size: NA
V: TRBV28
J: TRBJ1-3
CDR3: ASSSDRFSSGNTIY

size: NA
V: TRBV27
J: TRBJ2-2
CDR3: ASSLKPGVTNTGELF

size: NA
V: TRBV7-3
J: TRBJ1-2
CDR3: ASSSDRTTNYGYT

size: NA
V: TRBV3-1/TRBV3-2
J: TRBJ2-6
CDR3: ASSPAPGSSSGANVLT

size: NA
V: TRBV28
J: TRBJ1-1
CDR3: ASRGQVLQAF

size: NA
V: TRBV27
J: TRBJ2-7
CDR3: ASSNHYEQY

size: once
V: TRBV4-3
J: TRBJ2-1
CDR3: ASSQRAPYPGLLETEQF

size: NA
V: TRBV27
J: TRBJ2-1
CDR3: ASRLGAMPSREQF

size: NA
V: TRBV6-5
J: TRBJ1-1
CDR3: ASSLSHRANTEAF

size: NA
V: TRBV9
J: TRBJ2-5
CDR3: ASSVVGNLDRPQETQY